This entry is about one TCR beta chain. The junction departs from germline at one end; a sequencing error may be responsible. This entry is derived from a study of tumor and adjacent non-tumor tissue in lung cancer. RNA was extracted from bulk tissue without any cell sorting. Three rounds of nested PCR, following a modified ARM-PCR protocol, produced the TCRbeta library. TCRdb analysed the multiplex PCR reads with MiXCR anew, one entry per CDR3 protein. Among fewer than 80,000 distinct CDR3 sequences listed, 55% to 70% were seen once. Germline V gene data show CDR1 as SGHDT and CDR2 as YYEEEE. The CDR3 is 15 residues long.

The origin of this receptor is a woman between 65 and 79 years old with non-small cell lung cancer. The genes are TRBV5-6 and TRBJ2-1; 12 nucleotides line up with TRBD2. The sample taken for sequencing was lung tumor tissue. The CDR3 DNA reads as TGTGTCAGCAACTGGCTAGCGGGGGGGCCCAATGAGCAGTTCTTC. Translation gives CVSNWLAGGPNEQFF.